This T cell receptor (beta chain) is from a study of cytomegalovirus exposure and HLA in healthy donors. Study summary: Among the roughly 430 genotyped donors, approximately 82% were placed in the Caucasian-associated ancestry cluster.

Study-wide results and caveats: According to reports, the classifier identified cytomegalovirus status with high specificity and sensitivity.

Points on this clone: Its antigen is currently unknown.

A multiplex PCR was run with 60 Vbeta primers and 13 Jbeta primers. The protocol was immunoSEQ multiplex PCR, while the TCRdb copy is restricted to in-frame clones and leaves out a portion. In the table there are 100,000 to 150,000 clones, over 65% of which are singletons. The donors (healthy individuals) were bone marrow donors. Sequencing was performed on PBMCs. The clonotype was recovered from a man between 18 and 29 years old in good health and CMV-seropositive.

The CDR3 DNA follows: TGTGCCAGCAGTTACCCGGGACACCCGAACACTGAAGCTTTCTTT. It is translated as CASSYPGHPNTEAFF. This chain uses TRBV6-6 with TRBJ1-1; tentative D call: TRBD1 (6 bases). Trimming cost V 2 bases and J 1 base, with 11 bases left between them. From germline, CDR1 is MNHNY and CDR2 SVGAGI (reference sequence). The CDR3 runs 15 residues.